The rows below give T cell receptor beta chains drawn from one sample of a study of persistence of HIV-infected CD4 T cells. The protocol was immunoSEQ multiplex PCR, while the TCRdb copy is restricted to in-frame clones and leaves out a portion. The data contain under 55,000 clones, 88% of them seen just once; the ten biggest clones take up 0.47%. These TCRs are of unknown antigen specificity. The sequencing here drew on CD4+ T cells sorted from PBMCs after approximately 19-hour stimulation, taken from a patient who received antiretroviral therapy. The receptors shown here come from an adult woman with HIV who was CMV-seropositive. CDR3s include the opening cysteine and the closing phenylalanine or tryptophan. D genes are given only for firm matches. Clone size is shown for a subset of rows, as once, few, many or a class of expanded clone.

D gene: .; V gene: TRBV30; J gene: TRBJ1-6; clone size: .; CDR3 protein: CAWRAGNNSPLHF; CDR3 DNA: TGTGCCTGGAGAGCAGGGAATAATTCACCCCTCCACTTT
D gene: .; V gene: TRBV18; J gene: TRBJ1-6; clone size: .; CDR3 protein: CASSSQGRGNSPLHF; CDR3 DNA: TGTGCCAGCTCATCACAGGGTAGGGGTAATTCACCCCTCCACTTT
D gene: TRBD2; V gene: TRBV7-3; J gene: TRBJ2-1; clone size: .; CDR3 protein: CASSFTGGGNEQFF; CDR3 DNA: TGTGCCAGCAGCTTCACGGGGGGAGGCAATGAGCAGTTCTTC
D gene: .; V gene: TRBV6-5; J gene: TRBJ1-3; clone size: .; CDR3 protein: CASRRDISGNTIYF; CDR3 DNA: TGTGCCAGCAGACGGGACATCTCTGGAAACACCATATATTTT
D gene: .; V gene: TRBV4-1; J gene: TRBJ1-4; clone size: once; CDR3 protein: CASSHLGGDEKLFF; CDR3 DNA: TGCGCCAGCAGCCACCTCGGAGGGGATGAAAAACTGTTTTTT
D gene: .; V gene: TRBV11-1; J gene: TRBJ2-7; clone size: .; CDR3 protein: CASSPGSVAYEQYF; CDR3 DNA: TGTGCCAGCAGCCCAGGTTCAGTGGCCTACGAGCAGTACTTC
D gene: TRBD1; V gene: TRBV5-1; J gene: TRBJ1-2; clone size: .; CDR3 protein: CASSPGQTNYGYTF; CDR3 DNA: TGCGCCAGCAGCCCGGGACAGACCAACTATGGCTACACCTTC
D gene: .; V gene: TRBV12-3/TRBV12-4; J gene: TRBJ1-5; clone size: .; CDR3 protein: CASSFDDQPQHF; CDR3 DNA: TGTGCCAGCAGTTTCGACGATCAGCCCCAGCATTTT
D gene: TRBD1; V gene: TRBV25-1; J gene: TRBJ1-1; clone size: few; CDR3 protein: CASHPGGQTEAFF; CDR3 DNA: TGTGCCAGCCACCCAGGGGGACAGACTGAAGCTTTCTTT
D gene: TRBD1; V gene: TRBV11-2; J gene: TRBJ1-1; clone size: .; CDR3 protein: CASSSDRLRAFF; CDR3 DNA: TGTGCCAGCAGCTCGGACAGGCTTCGGGCTTTCTTT
D gene: .; V gene: TRBV7-3; J gene: TRBJ2-1; clone size: once; CDR3 protein: CASTLGGAHEQFF; CDR3 DNA: TGTGCCAGCACCTTAGGAGGGGCACATGAGCAGTTCTTC
D gene: .; V gene: TRBV19; J gene: TRBJ1-3; clone size: .; CDR3 protein: CASSTRNGERNTIYF; CDR3 DNA: TGTGCCAGTAGTACACGAAATGGGGAGCGAAACACCATATATTTT
D gene: .; V gene: TRBV2; J gene: TRBJ2-4; clone size: .; CDR3 protein: CASSENGALAKNIQYF; CDR3 DNA: TGTGCCAGCAGTGAAAACGGGGCCCTAGCCAAAAACATTCAGTACTTC
D gene: .; V gene: TRBV19; J gene: TRBJ2-1; clone size: .; CDR3 protein: CASSMISEQFF; CDR3 DNA: TGTGCCAGTAGTATGATCTCGGAGCAGTTCTTC
D gene: TRBD1; V gene: TRBV4-2; J gene: TRBJ2-5; clone size: .; CDR3 protein: CASSQVGDRGETQYF; CDR3 DNA: TGTGCCAGCAGCCAAGTCGGGGACAGGGGCGAGACCCAGTACTTC
D gene: .; V gene: TRBV5-1; J gene: TRBJ1-3; clone size: .; CDR3 protein: CASSRNSGAGNTIYF; CDR3 DNA: TGCGCCAGCAGCCGAAACTCAGGGGCTGGAAACACCATATATTTT
D gene: TRBD1; V gene: TRBV6-5; J gene: TRBJ2-2; clone size: .; CDR3 protein: CAGRTGSLESGELFF; CDR3 DNA: TGTGCCGGACGGACAGGGTCACTCGAAAGCGGGGAGCTGTTTTTT
D gene: .; V gene: TRBV19; J gene: TRBJ1-3; clone size: .; CDR3 protein: CASSTGPSGNTIYF; CDR3 DNA: TGTGCCAGTAGTACAGGACCTTCTGGAAACACCATATATTTT
D gene: .; V gene: TRBV6-5; J gene: TRBJ1-1; clone size: .; CDR3 protein: CASSYGGSEAFF; CDR3 DNA: TGTGCCAGCAGTTATGGGGGGAGTGAAGCTTTCTTT
D gene: .; V gene: TRBV7-8; J gene: TRBJ1-2; clone size: .; CDR3 protein: CASSLEVVEGYTF; CDR3 DNA: TGTGCCAGCAGCTTAGAGGTGGTCGAGGGCTACACCTTC
D gene: .; V gene: TRBV15; J gene: TRBJ1-2; clone size: .; CDR3 protein: CATSRDGGGGGYTF; CDR3 DNA: TGTGCCACCAGCAGAGACGGGGGAGGTGGTGGCTACACCTTC
D gene: .; V gene: TRBV5-1; J gene: TRBJ2-5; clone size: once; CDR3 protein: CASSLGGNQETQYF; CDR3 DNA: TGCGCCAGCAGCTTGGGGGGGAACCAAGAGACCCAGTACTTC
D gene: .; V gene: TRBV18; J gene: TRBJ1-1; clone size: .; CDR3 protein: CASSPLLATEAFF; CDR3 DNA: TGTGCCAGCTCACCACTTTTGGCCACTGAAGCTTTCTTT
D gene: .; V gene: TRBV10-3; J gene: TRBJ1-5; clone size: .; CDR3 protein: CAISEGRVSDQPQHF; CDR3 DNA: TGTGCCATCAGTGAGGGGCGGGTTAGCGATCAGCCCCAGCATTTT
D gene: .; V gene: TRBV27; J gene: TRBJ2-6; clone size: .; CDR3 protein: CASSLFWTSLSGANVLTF; CDR3 DNA: TGTGCCAGCAGTTTATTTTGGACATCCCTCTCTGGGGCCAACGTCCTGACTTTC
D gene: .; V gene: TRBV27; J gene: TRBJ2-3; clone size: .; CDR3 protein: CASRTLTSTDTQYF; CDR3 DNA: TGTGCCAGCAGAACACTGACTAGCACAGATACGCAGTATTTT